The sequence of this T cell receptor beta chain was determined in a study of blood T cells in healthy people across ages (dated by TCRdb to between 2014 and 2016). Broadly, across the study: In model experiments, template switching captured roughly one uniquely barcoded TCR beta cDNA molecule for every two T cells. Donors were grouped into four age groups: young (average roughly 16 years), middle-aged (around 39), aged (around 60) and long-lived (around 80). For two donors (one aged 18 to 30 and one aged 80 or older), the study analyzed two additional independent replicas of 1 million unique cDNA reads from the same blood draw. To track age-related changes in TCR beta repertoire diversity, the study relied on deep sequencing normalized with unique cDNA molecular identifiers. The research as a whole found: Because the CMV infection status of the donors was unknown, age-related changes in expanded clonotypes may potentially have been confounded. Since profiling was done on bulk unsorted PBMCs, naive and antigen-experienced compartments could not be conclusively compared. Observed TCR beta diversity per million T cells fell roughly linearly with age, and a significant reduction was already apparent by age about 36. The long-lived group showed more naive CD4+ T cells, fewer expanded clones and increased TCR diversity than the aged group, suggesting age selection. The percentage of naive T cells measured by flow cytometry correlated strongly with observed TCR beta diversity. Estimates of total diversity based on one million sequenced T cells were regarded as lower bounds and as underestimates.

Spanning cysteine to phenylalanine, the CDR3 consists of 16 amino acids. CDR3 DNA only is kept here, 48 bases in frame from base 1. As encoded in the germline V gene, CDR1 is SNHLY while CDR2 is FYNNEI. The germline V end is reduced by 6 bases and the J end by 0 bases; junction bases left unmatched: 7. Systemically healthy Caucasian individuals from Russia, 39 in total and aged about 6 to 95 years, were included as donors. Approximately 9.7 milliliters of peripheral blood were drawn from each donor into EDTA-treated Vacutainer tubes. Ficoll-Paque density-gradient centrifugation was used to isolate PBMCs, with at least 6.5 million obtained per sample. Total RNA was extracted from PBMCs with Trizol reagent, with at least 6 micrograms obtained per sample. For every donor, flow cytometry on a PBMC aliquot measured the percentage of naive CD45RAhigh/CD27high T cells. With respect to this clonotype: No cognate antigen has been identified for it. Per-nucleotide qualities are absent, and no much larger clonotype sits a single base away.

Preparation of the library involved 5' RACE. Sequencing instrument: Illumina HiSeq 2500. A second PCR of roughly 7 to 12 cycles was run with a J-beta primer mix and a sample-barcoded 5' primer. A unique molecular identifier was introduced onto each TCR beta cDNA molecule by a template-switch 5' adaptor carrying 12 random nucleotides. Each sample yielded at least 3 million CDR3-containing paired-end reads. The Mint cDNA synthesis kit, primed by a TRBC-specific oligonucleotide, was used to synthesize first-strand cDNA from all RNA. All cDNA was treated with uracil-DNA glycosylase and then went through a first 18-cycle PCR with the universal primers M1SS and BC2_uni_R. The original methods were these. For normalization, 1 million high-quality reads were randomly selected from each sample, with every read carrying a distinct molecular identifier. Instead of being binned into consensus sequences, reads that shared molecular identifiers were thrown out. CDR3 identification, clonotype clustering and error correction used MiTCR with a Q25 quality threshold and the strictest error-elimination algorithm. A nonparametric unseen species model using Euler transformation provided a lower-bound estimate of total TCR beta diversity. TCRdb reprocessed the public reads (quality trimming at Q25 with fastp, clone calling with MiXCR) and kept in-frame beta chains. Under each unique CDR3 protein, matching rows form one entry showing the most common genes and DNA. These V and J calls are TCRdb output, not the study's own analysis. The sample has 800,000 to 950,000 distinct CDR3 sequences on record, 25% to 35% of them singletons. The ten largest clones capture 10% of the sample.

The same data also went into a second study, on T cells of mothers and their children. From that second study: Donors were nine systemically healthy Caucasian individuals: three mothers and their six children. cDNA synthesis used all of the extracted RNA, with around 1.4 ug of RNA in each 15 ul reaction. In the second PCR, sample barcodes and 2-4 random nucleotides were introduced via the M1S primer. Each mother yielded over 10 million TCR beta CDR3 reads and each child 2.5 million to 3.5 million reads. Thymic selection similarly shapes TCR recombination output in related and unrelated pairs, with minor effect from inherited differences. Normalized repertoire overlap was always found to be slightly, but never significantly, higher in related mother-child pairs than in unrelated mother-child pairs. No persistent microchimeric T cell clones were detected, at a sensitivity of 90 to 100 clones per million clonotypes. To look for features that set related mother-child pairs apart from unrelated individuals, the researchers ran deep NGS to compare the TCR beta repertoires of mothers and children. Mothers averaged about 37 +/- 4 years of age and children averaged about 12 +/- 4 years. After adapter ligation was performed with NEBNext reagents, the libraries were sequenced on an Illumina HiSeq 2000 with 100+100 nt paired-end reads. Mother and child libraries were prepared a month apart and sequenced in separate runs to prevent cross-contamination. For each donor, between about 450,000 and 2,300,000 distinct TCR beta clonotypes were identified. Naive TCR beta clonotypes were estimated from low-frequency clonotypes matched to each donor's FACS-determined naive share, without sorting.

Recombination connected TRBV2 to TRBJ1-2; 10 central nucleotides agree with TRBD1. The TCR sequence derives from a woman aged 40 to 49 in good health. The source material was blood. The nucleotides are TGTGCCAGCAGGGGGGACAGGGGTACCGCTAACTATGGCTACACCTTC. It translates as CASRGDRGTANYGYTF.